A selection of T cell receptor beta chains follows, all from one sample in a study of blood T cell repertoires in COVID-19. Libraries were prepared by immunoSEQ multiplex PCR; TCRdb keeps only in-frame clonotypes and omits some of them. The data show some 140,000 clones, roughly four fifths seen once. Sequencing was carried out using peripheral blood. The receptors were gathered from a man at least 80 years old with acute or convalescent COVID-19. Each CDR3 is given with its conserved first and last residue. A D gene is named only where the DNA matches it firmly. Clone size is given for some rows only: seen once, a few or many times, or a class if the clone is expanded.

TRBD2	TRBJ2-3	.	TRBV7-2	CASSLPRLAGGGDTQYF	TGTGCCAGCAGCTTACCTCGACTAGCGGGGGGGGGAGATACGCAGTATTTT
.	TRBJ2-3	.	TRBV3-1/TRBV3-2	CASSTRGGTDTQYF	TGTGCCAGCAGCACCAGGGGTGGCACAGATACGCAGTATTTT
.	TRBJ2-5	.	TRBV4-1	CASSPLESIQETQYF	TGCGCCAGCAGCCCCCTAGAAAGCATTCAAGAGACCCAGTACTTC
.	TRBJ2-3	.	TRBV7-2	CASSLGGVTQYF	TGTGCCAGCAGCTTAGGGGGAGTTACGCAGTATTTT
.	TRBJ2-2	.	TRBV7-2	CASSLGGGTSGELFF	TGTGCCAGCAGCTTAGGGGGCGGGACCTCCGGGGAGCTGTTTTTT
.	TRBJ2-5	.	TRBV6-5	CASPRNREETQYF	TGTGCCAGCCCACGGAATAGGGAGGAGACCCAGTACTTC
TRBD2	TRBJ2-3	.	TRBV7-2	CASSSTSGGPGDTQYF	TGTGCCAGCAGCTCCACTAGCGGGGGGCCGGGAGATACGCAGTATTTT
.	TRBJ1-1	.	TRBV6-5	CASSSFPHTEAFF	TGTGCCAGCAGCTCCTTCCCCCACACTGAAGCTTTCTTT
TRBD1	TRBJ2-5	.	TRBV30	CAWSVGQAQETQYF	TGTGCCTGGAGTGTCGGACAGGCCCAAGAGACCCAGTACTTC
TRBD1	TRBJ2-7	.	TRBV2	CASRGQAYEQYF	TGTGCCAGCAGGGGACAGGCTTACGAGCAGTACTTC
.	TRBJ1-2	.	TRBV5-4	CASNPRGFYGYTF	TGTGCCAGCAACCCCCGGGGGTTCTATGGCTACACCTTC
TRBD1	TRBJ1-1	.	TRBV18	CASSPGTASEAFF	TGTGCCAGCTCACCCGGGACAGCTTCTGAAGCTTTCTTT
TRBD1	TRBJ2-5	.	TRBV15	CATSRQRRTGERETQYF	TGTGCCACCAGCAGACAACGTCGGACAGGGGAAAGGGAGACCCAGTACTTC
.	TRBJ2-1	.	TRBV2	CASRLLAEPPEQFF	TGTGCCAGCCGGCTCCTGGCGGAGCCCCCTGAGCAGTTCTTC
TRBD1	TRBJ2-3	.	TRBV24-1	CATTGTGGSDTQYF	TGTGCCACCACCGGGACAGGGGGCTCAGATACGCAGTATTTT
TRBD1	TRBJ2-5	.	TRBV18	CASSSSSGTGIQETQYF	TGTGCCAGCTCATCAAGTTCCGGGACAGGTATCCAAGAGACCCAGTACTTC
TRBD1	TRBJ2-7	.	TRBV6-2/TRBV6-3	CASSARQGTIHEQYF	TGTGCCAGCAGTGCACGACAGGGGACCATCCACGAGCAGTACTTC
TRBD1	TRBJ1-5	.	TRBV2	CASNDRGRPNQPQHF	TGTGCCAGCAACGACAGGGGGCGCCCCAATCAGCCCCAGCATTTT
.	TRBJ2-1	.	TRBV6-1	CASSESIRVQFF	TGTGCCAGCAGTGAAAGTATACGGGTGCAGTTCTTC
TRBD1	TRBJ1-1	.	TRBV12-3/TRBV12-4	CASSRQGGTEAFF	TGTGCCAGCAGCCGACAGGGAGGTACTGAAGCTTTCTTT
TRBD1	TRBJ2-7	few	TRBV5-1	CASSSDRGLLSAYEQYF	TGCGCCAGCAGCTCAGACAGGGGTCTGCTTTCGGCCTACGAGCAGTACTTC
.	TRBJ1-4	.	TRBV6-5	CASTNDRTNEKLFF	TGTGCCAGCACAAACGACAGAACTAATGAAAAACTGTTTTTT
.	TRBJ2-5	.	TRBV7-6	CASSEGQRETQYF	TGTGCCAGCAGCGAAGGACAGAGAGAGACCCAGTACTTC
.	TRBJ1-1	.	TRBV27	CASGRGPLTAEAFF	TGTGCCAGCGGGAGGGGACCCCTGACGGCTGAAGCTTTCTTT
.	TRBJ2-3	.	TRBV5-5	CASSAGGTDTQYF	TGTGCCAGCAGCGCAGGGGGCACAGATACGCAGTATTTT
TRBD1	TRBJ1-5	.	TRBV3-1/TRBV3-2	CASNKRQGKYSNQPQHF	TGTGCCAGCAACAAAAGACAGGGGAAATATTCGAATCAGCCCCAGCATTTT
TRBD2	TRBJ2-1	.	TRBV6-4	CASSDSGTSGAQQFF	TGTGCCAGCAGTGACTCTGGGACTAGCGGGGCTCAGCAGTTCTTC
TRBD1	TRBJ1-5	.	TRBV4-2	CASSQEPGQGADNQPQHF	TGTGCCAGCAGCCAAGAACCGGGACAGGGGGCTGACAATCAGCCCCAGCATTTT
.	TRBJ1-1	few	TRBV7-2	CASNPERSTEAFF	TGTGCCAGCAACCCGGAGAGGAGCACTGAAGCTTTCTTT
TRBD1	TRBJ1-3	.	TRBV6-5	CASKTGGSSGNTIYF	TGTGCCAGCAAGACAGGGGGAAGCTCTGGAAACACCATATATTTT
.	TRBJ2-5	.	TRBV7-2	CASSLDPGGGTQYF	TGTGCCAGCAGCTTAGATCCGGGTGGCGGGACCCAGTACTTC
TRBD1	TRBJ2-2	.	TRBV7-3	CASSTQGQATGELFF	TGTGCCAGCAGCACCCAAGGACAGGCCACCGGGGAGCTGTTTTTT
.	TRBJ1-5	.	TRBV10-2	CASGAPDQPQHF	TGCGCCAGTGGGGCCCCAGATCAGCCCCAGCATTTT
.	TRBJ2-7	few	TRBV6-5	CASSRESQGGGEQYF	TGTGCCAGCAGTAGGGAATCCCAGGGGGGTGGCGAGCAGTACTTC
TRBD1	TRBJ2-3	.	TRBV3-1/TRBV3-2	CASSHAGTGKSTDTQYF	TGTGCCAGCAGCCACGCCGGGACAGGGAAGTCCACAGATACGCAGTATTTT
.	TRBJ1-3	.	TRBV6-6	CASRVQAPGNTIYF	TGTGCCAGCAGAGTACAGGCACCTGGAAACACCATATATTTT
.	TRBJ2-3	.	TRBV5-1	CASSIGDRTDTQYF	TGCGCCAGCAGCATCGGAGACCGCACAGATACGCAGTATTTT
.	TRBJ1-1	once	TRBV7-2	CASSPAGISTEAFF	TGTGCCAGCAGCCCCGCGGGGATTAGCACTGAAGCTTTCTTT
.	TRBJ2-1	.	TRBV7-3	CASSASPGRSYNEQFF	TGTGCCAGCAGCGCTAGCCCAGGGAGGTCCTACAATGAGCAGTTCTTC
.	TRBJ2-5	.	TRBV4-1	CASSLGLLETQYF	TGCGCCAGCAGCCTCGGACTCTTGGAGACCCAGTACTTC
TRBD1	TRBJ1-6	few	TRBV9	CASSLTGGGYNSPLHF	TGTGCCAGCAGCTTGACAGGGGGCGGCTATAATTCACCCCTCCACTTT
TRBD1	TRBJ2-7	few	TRBV7-2	CASGVSGGGYEQYF	TGTGCCAGCGGAGTATCAGGGGGCGGCTACGAGCAGTACTTC
.	TRBJ2-7	.	TRBV19	CASSIPGTPVYEQYF	TGTGCCAGTAGTATACCCGGGACACCAGTCTACGAGCAGTACTTC
.	TRBJ2-7	few	TRBV2	CASMRSYEQYF	TGTGCCAGCATGCGGTCCTACGAGCAGTACTTC
TRBD1	TRBJ2-1	.	TRBV6-5	CASRRQGLEFF	TGTGCCAGCAGAAGACAGGGGCTAGAGTTCTTC
TRBD1	TRBJ1-2	.	TRBV9	CASSVDRGYYGYTF	TGTGCCAGCAGCGTGGACAGGGGTTACTATGGCTACACCTTC
.	TRBJ2-7	.	TRBV5-1	CASSLVGGEQYF	TGCGCCAGCAGCTTGGTGGGAGGCGAGCAGTACTTC
TRBD1	TRBJ1-1	.	TRBV10-3	CAITQQTGGVGQRNTEAFF	TGTGCCATCACCCAACAGACAGGGGGTGTCGGGCAGAGGAACACTGAAGCTTTCTTT
.	TRBJ2-6	.	TRBV5-1	CASSIGEAGANVLTF	TGCGCCAGCAGCATAGGGGAGGCTGGGGCCAACGTCCTGACTTTC
TRBD1	TRBJ2-2	.	TRBV14	CASQTGVNTGELFF	TGTGCCAGCCAGACAGGGGTCAACACCGGGGAGCTGTTTTTT
.	TRBJ1-5	.	TRBV27	CASSLSNQGSNQPQHF	TGTGCCAGCAGTTTATCGAACCAGGGTTCCAATCAGCCCCAGCATTTT
TRBD1	TRBJ1-6	.	TRBV28	CASSSRDRGPVLHF	TGTGCCAGCAGCTCCCGGGACAGGGGGCCGGTCCTCCACTTT
TRBD1	TRBJ2-3	.	TRBV7-9	CASSLAAGGSDTQYF	TGTGCCAGCAGCTTAGCAGCAGGGGGCTCAGATACGCAGTATTTT
.	TRBJ1-4	.	TRBV18	CASSPGQSNEKLFF	TGTGCCAGCTCACCCGGACAGTCAAATGAAAAACTGTTTTTT
.	TRBJ1-2	.	TRBV9	CASSVDPALSGGYTF	TGTGCCAGCAGCGTAGATCCGGCCCTATCAGGGGGCTACACCTTC